Presented here are 19 T cell receptor beta chains from one specimen sequenced in a study of synovial regulatory T cells in juvenile arthritis. Data came from immunoSEQ multiplex PCR; TCRdb stores just in-frame clones and leaves some out. This table holds about 10,000 clones. The sequenced material came from Treg cells from blood. The subset: remaining (HLA-DR-negative) circulating blood Treg cells. The receptor set was obtained from a donor younger than 35 with juvenile idiopathic arthritis.

The chain joins TRBV5-5 to TRBJ2-1; the D gene TCRdb calls, TRBD2, cannot be checked with no DNA. Germline CDR1 is SGHKS and CDR2 is YYEKEE (reference sequence). This CDR3 comprises 16 residues. There is no recorded DNA. CDR3 in amino acids: CASSSAGTSSYNEQFF.

The chain combines TRBV29-1 with TRBJ2-2; with no DNA, the TCRdb D assignment of TRBD2 cannot be verified. Per the germline V gene, CDR1 is SQVTM and CDR2 is ANQGSEA. The CDR3 contains 11 residues. Only the protein sequence is given. CDR3 residues: CSVGLTGELFF.

The chain recombines TRBV5-1 with TRBJ1-1. CDR3 length: 14 amino acids. The coding DNA is unavailable. The germline V gene has CDR1 SGHRS and CDR2 YFSETQ. This CDR3 is CASSSVGGVAEAFF.

The gene calls are TRBV5-8 and TRBJ1-2. The CDR3 is made up of 15 amino acids. Nucleotide data are not available. Germline-derived CDR1 and CDR2 are SGHTS and YDEGEE. This CDR3 is CASTLRRQLPGGYTF.

The CDR3 protein is CASTDPGPRGNQPQHF. The chain couples TRBV28 to TRBJ1-5. The CDR3 is made up of 16 amino acids. The DNA is unrecorded. Germline V gives CDR1 MDHEN, CDR2 SYDVKM.

This clone ranks as medium-sized (0.01 to 0.1%) in terms of frequency. The chain is built from TRBV7-9 and TRBJ1-3. Germline loops: CDR1 SEHNR, CDR2 FQNEAQ (reference sequence). The CDR3 runs 14 residues. The DNA is unrecorded. CDR3 region: CASSPSYSGNTIYF.

The CDR3 reads CATSRDDRGTEAFF. The chain combines TRBV15 with TRBJ1-1; the D gene TCRdb calls, TRBD1, cannot be checked with no DNA. This CDR3 spans 14 amino acids. No DNA is given. Germline CDR1 reads LNHNV; CDR2 reads YYDKDF (reference sequence).

The genes are TRBV5-5 and TRBJ2-7; as DNA is missing, the TRBD2 call by TCRdb cannot be tested. CDR3 length: 14 amino acids. Only the protein is on record. Germline CDR1 reads SGHKS; CDR2 reads YYEKEE (reference sequence). CDR3 protein: CASSLQGGPYEQYF.

The J gene is TRBJ1-2, the V gene TRBV10-1. The CDR3 covers 14 residues. No DNA accompanies this entry. Germline lookup yields CDR1 WNHNN and CDR2 SYGVQD (reference sequence). CDR3 sequence reads: CASSEPRGNYGYTF.

CDR3 in amino acids: CASSLGRSYEQYF. The chain joins TRBV5-1 to TRBJ2-7. The germline gives CDR1 SGHRS, CDR2 YFSETQ. This CDR3 contains 13 residues. The protein alone is recorded here. The whole variable domain, filled in from reference TRBV5-1 and TRBJ2-7, reads KAGVTQTPRYLIKTRGQQVTLSCSPISGHRSVSWYQQTPGQGLQFLFEYFSETQRNKGNFPGRFSGRQFSNSRSEMNVSTLELGDSALYLCASSLGRSYEQYFGPGTRLTVT.

In terms of frequency, this clone is medium-sized. The chain has TRBV10-3 and TRBJ2-7; TCRdb gives TRBD1 as the D gene, but with no DNA this cannot be confirmed. This CDR3 comprises 12 residues. The record lacks a DNA sequence. Germline-derived CDR1 and CDR2 are ENHRY and SYGVKD. CDR3 protein: CAIRGKGHEQYF.

This rearrangement joins TRBV6-4 to TRBJ1-5; absent DNA, TCRdb's TRBD1 call cannot be checked. Germline CDR1 and CDR2: MRHNA and SNTAGT. The CDR3 runs to 13 residues. Only the protein is on record. The CDR3 loop is CASSETLNQPQHF.

The chain recombines TRBV5-1 with TRBJ2-1. Per the germline V gene, CDR1 is SGHRS and CDR2 is YFSETQ. The CDR3 totals 15 residues. The protein alone is recorded here. This CDR3 reads CASSLERAPVHEQFF.

The chain employs TRBV5-1 and TRBJ1-2. Germline V CDR1 and CDR2: SGHRS, YFSETQ. The CDR3 consists of 14 residues. DNA for this receptor is not on file. The chain's CDR3 is CASRTGTANYGYTF.

This CDR3 is CASSSGPTIYGYTF. The chain employs TRBV11-1 and TRBJ1-2. The CDR3 is made up of 14 amino acids. DNA was not recorded. Germline V gene sequence: CDR1 SGHAT, CDR2 FQDESV (reference sequence). Looking up the rest from reference TRBV11-1 and TRBJ1-2 gives the full variable domain: EAEVAQSPRYKITEKSQAVAFWCDPISGHATLYWYRQILGQGPELLVQFQDESVVDDSQLPKDRFSAERLKGVDSTLKIQPAELGDSAMYLCASSSGPTIYGYTFGSGTRLTVV.

This rearrangement joins TRBV7-2 to TRBJ2-7. Germline assignment: CDR1 SGHTA and CDR2 FQGNSA. The CDR3 is 14 residues long. No DNA is given. The CDR3 reads CASSLGRTRYEQYF.

The chain links TRBV10-3 to TRBJ1-4. CDR1 and CDR2 from the germline V gene are ENHRY and SYGVKD. CDR3 size: 14 residues. The DNA is unrecorded. Here the CDR3 reads CAIGNTATNEKLFF.

The chain employs TRBV18 and TRBJ2-7; the TCRdb D gene call, TRBD1, has no DNA to confirm it. Germline V gene lookup returns CDR1 KGHSH and CDR2 LQKENI. The length of the CDR3 is 11 residues. No DNA is listed. This CDR3 is CASSPHSEQYF.

The V and J genes are TRBV4-3 and TRBJ1-1. Germline V CDR1 and CDR2: LGHNA, YSLEER. The CDR3 loop spans 15 amino acids. DNA for this receptor is not on file. CDR3 protein: CASSQEGGLNTEAFF.